This TCR beta chain was identified during a study of T-cell memory formation after mild COVID-19. TCRdb reanalysed the 5' RACE reads using MiXCR and keeps one entry per CDR3 protein. The data hold fewer than 550,000 distinct CDR3 sequences, with about 19% observed a single time. In its sample, this clonotype was seen a few times. What it binds is not known. V was clipped by 0 bases and J by 10 bases, with 12 bases between them. CDR3 length: 13 residues. Germline CDR1 is MGHRA and CDR2 is YSYEKL. Notes on the study in general: Clones which contracted sat mainly in CM and EM if CD4+, and in EMRA if CD8+.

The sequencing sample was made of PBMCs or a T cell subset sorted from them (not recorded which). The TCR was taken from an adult woman who had mild COVID-19 (a few samples of this study predate the infection). Cell type and time point are not known. The gene calls are TRBV4-1 and TRBJ1-1; tentatively, D is TRBD1 (5 bases). In DNA form, the CDR3 reads TGCGCCAGCAGCCAAGATCGGGGTGGGGGAGCTTTCTTT. Translated, it gives CASSQDRGGGAFF.